The entry that follows covers one T cell receptor (beta chain) sequence. What it recognizes is unknown. This CDR3 spans 11 amino acids. Deletions cut 7 bases from V and 2 bases from J, with 8 bases between. Per the germline V gene, CDR1 is SQVTM and CDR2 is ANQGSEA. This specimen comes from a study of T cell responses to AZD1222 COVID-19 vaccine. Notes on the study in general: Per reports, nearly half of all spike-specific TCRs target regions that are unmutated in variants. Females made up more of the donors, who were largely white British, and clonal diversity may have come out too low.

Profiling relied on immunoSEQ multiplex PCR, and the TCRdb table lists in-frame clones only, not all of them. The sample shows tens of thousands of clones, roughly 90% of them seen only once. The clonotype comes from an adult who received the AZD1222 COVID-19 vaccine. The rearrangement links TRBV29-1 to TRBJ1-2; D is ambiguous. The starting material was peripheral blood, obtained 28 days after the second AZD1222 dose. CDR3 nucleotide sequence: TGCAGCGACAACTTGAACTATGGCTACACCTTC. Translation: CSDNLNYGYTF.